The next 22 T cell receptor beta chains were all read from a single sample in a study of T-cell memory formation after mild COVID-19. TCRdb called the 5' RACE reads again in MiXCR, with one record for every CDR3 protein. The table includes some 150,000 distinct CDR3 sequences, roughly a fifth detected once. Sequencing input: PBMCs or a T cell subset sorted from them (not recorded which). These receptors were obtained from an adult woman who had mild COVID-19 (a few samples of this study predate the infection). Cell type and time point are not known.

The V call is TRBV11-2, the J call TRBJ2-1; the D gene could be TRBD1 or TRBD2 (5 bases each). Deletions cut 1 base from V and 4 bases from J, with 8 bases between. Germline V gene sequence: CDR1 SGHAT, CDR2 FQNNGV. CDR3 length: 14 residues. CDR3 in amino acids: CASSLGGAYNEQFF. As DNA, the CDR3 is TGTGCCAGCAGCTTAGGAGGGGCTTACAATGAGCAGTTCTTC.

This clonotype was detected only once. The chain links TRBV5-4 to TRBJ2-3, with 14 nucleotides matching TRBD2. The CDR3 contains 17 residues. With 6 bases clipped from V and 0 bases from J, the junction kept 6 bases outside the gene matches. Per germline, CDR1 SGHNT and CDR2 YYREEE (reference sequence). This chain's CDR3 is CASTGTSGGLSTDTQYF. DNA of the CDR3: TGTGCCAGCACCGGGACTAGCGGGGGACTTAGCACAGATACGCAGTATTTT.

The chain employs TRBV7-2 and TRBJ1-1; no clear D. Germline V gene lookup returns CDR1 SGHTA and CDR2 FQGNSA. The CDR3 consists of 13 residues. V lost 5 bases and J 4 bases, leaving 11 bases between the germline ends. CDR3 sequence reads: CASSPLVPTEAFF. In nucleotides, the CDR3 is TGTGCCAGCAGCCCCCTGGTACCCACTGAAGCTTTCTTT.

This clonotype was observed a few times. CDR3 amino acids: CASSYPPSTQYF. In DNA form, the CDR3 reads TGTGCCAGCAGTTACCCCCCTAGTACGCAGTATTTT. This chain uses TRBV6-5 with TRBJ2-3; D not resolved. Germline CDR1 reads MNHEY; CDR2 reads SVGAGI. V lost 2 bases and J 8 bases, leaving 8 bases between the germline ends. This CDR3 spans 12 amino acids.

The chain has TRBV11-3 and TRBJ1-1; 7 bases are shared with TRBD1. The CDR3 consists of 13 residues. Germline V gives CDR1 SGHNT, CDR2 YENEEA. With 7 bases clipped from V and 4 bases from J, the junction kept 6 bases outside the gene matches. CDR3 sequence reads: CASKRQGVTEAFF. CDR3 DNA: TGTGCCAGCAAGCGACAGGGAGTCACTGAAGCTTTCTTT.

V gene TRBV3-1 combines with J gene TRBJ2-7; D is tentatively TRBD1 or TRBD2 (5 bases each). The CDR3 has 13 residues. Germline CDR1 is LGHDT and CDR2 is YNNKEL (reference sequence). V dropped 4 bases and J dropped 6 bases, with 13 bases sitting between them. The CDR3 is CASSPGTPSEQYF. CDR3 bases: TGTGCCAGCAGCCCCGGGACCCCCAGCGAGCAGTACTTC.

The genes are TRBV29-1 and TRBJ2-7; a possible D gene is TRBD1 (6 bases). CDR1 and CDR2 from the germline V gene are SQVTM and ANQGSEA. The length of the CDR3 is 14 residues. V shed 4 bases and J shed 1 base, with 14 bases lying between them. The CDR3 coding sequence is TGCAGCGTTGGTGCAGGGGCAAGATCCTACGAGCAGTACTTC. Translated, it gives CSVGAGARSYEQYF.

The V and J genes are TRBV9 and TRBJ2-7; D tentatively fits TRBD1 or TRBD2 (6 bases each). The CDR3 length is 15 residues. Deletions cut 4 bases from V and 3 bases from J, with 17 bases between. CDR1 and CDR2 (germline): SGDLS, YYNGEE. This CDR3 is CASSPEGGWRYEQYF. In DNA, the CDR3 is TGTGCCAGCAGCCCAGAGGGGGGCTGGCGCTACGAGCAGTACTTC.

V and J are TRBV20-1 and TRBJ2-7; 9 bases are shared with TRBD2. Germline V gene data show CDR1 as DFQATT and CDR2 as SNEGSKA (reference sequence). V lost 1 base to trimming and J lost 4 bases; unmatched junction nucleotides: 5. This CDR3 region has 14 residues. CDR3 nucleotides: TGCAGTGCTAGAGTACCAGCGGGAGGTTACGAGCAGTACTTC. Residues: CSARVPAGGYEQYF.

The chain recombines TRBV7-8 with TRBJ2-7; TRBD2 agrees at 11 bases. Germline CDR1 reads SGHVS; CDR2 reads FQNEAQ. With 2 bases clipped from V and 5 bases from J, the junction kept 8 bases outside the gene matches. CDR3 length: 16 amino acids. CDR3 sequence reads: CASSLSRLAGGHEQYF. CDR3 DNA: TGTGCCAGCAGCTTAAGCAGGCTAGCGGGAGGTCACGAGCAGTACTTC.

The chain recombines TRBV7-2 with TRBJ1-1; no firm D call. This CDR3 comprises 13 residues. Per germline, CDR1 SGHTA and CDR2 FQGNSA. V was pared by 1 base and J by 6 bases, with 9 bases between. Here the CDR3 reads CASSLDQVAEAFF. The CDR3 DNA sequence: TGTGCCAGCAGCTTAGATCAGGTGGCTGAAGCTTTCTTT.

This clonotype was detected only a few times. This chain uses TRBV24-1 with TRBJ2-3, with 9 bases lining up with TRBD2. Germline values: CDR1 KGHDR, CDR2 SFDVKD. The CDR3 covers 14 residues. Trimming cost V 9 bases and J 5 bases; bases outside gene matches: 8. The CDR3 reads CATAASGKQDTQYF. The CDR3 region has the DNA TGTGCCACCGCGGCTAGCGGGAAACAAGATACGCAGTATTTT.

There are a few counts of this clonotype. J is TRBJ2-5 and V is TRBV7-9; D could derive from TRBD1 or TRBD2 (6 bases each). With 0 bases removed from V and 4 bases from J, the gap between germline ends came to 9 bases. The germline CDR1 and CDR2 sequences are SEHNR and FQNEAQ (reference sequence). CDR3 size: 14 residues. The CDR3 reads CASSLAGGTETQYF. CDR3 coding DNA: TGTGCCAGCAGCTTAGCGGGGGGCACAGAGACCCAGTACTTC. Combining the CDR3 with reference TRBV7-9 and TRBJ2-5 gives the whole variable domain DTGVSQNPRHKITKRGQNVTFRCDPISEHNRLYWYRQTLGQGPEFLTYFQNEAQLEKSRLLSDRFSAERPKGSFSTLEIQRTEQGDSAMYLCASSLAGGTETQYFGPGTRLLVL.

This clonotype was picked up a small number of times. This chain uses TRBV15 with TRBJ2-2; 7 bases are shared with TRBD1. This CDR3 region has 14 residues. V lost 6 bases and J lost 3; bases outside the gene matches: 4. From germline, CDR1 is LNHNV and CDR2 YYDKDF (reference sequence). Here the CDR3 reads CATRPTGYTGELFF. The CDR3 region has the DNA TGTGCCACCAGGCCGACAGGGTACACCGGGGAGCTGTTTTTT.

The CDR3 region has the DNA TGTGCCACCAGTCAGAACAATGAGCAGTTCTTC. Protein: CATSQNNEQFF. The chain carries TRBV24-1 and TRBJ2-1; D is unclear. This CDR3 region has 11 residues. The germline V gene has CDR1 KGHDR and CDR2 SFDVKD. V was trimmed by 6 bases and J by 5 bases, leaving 4 bases between them.

This clonotype was recorded many times. The V call is TRBV10-3, the J call TRBJ2-7; TRBD1 aligns across 9 bases. Trimming took 8 bases from V and 2 from J; bases not matched to a gene: 1. This CDR3 contains 12 residues. Germline assignment: CDR1 ENHRY and CDR2 SYGVKD. Written as DNA, the CDR3 is TGTGCCATCGGGACAGGGACCTACGAGCAGTACTTC. This gives the protein CAIGTGTYEQYF.

The V and J genes are TRBV5-5 and TRBJ2-2; no reliable D call. CDR3 length: 16 residues. V was trimmed by 0 bases and J by 4 bases, leaving 13 bases between them. Germline V gives CDR1 SGHKS, CDR2 YYEKEE (reference sequence). The CDR3 bases are TGTGCCAGCAGCTTGGGTCTTGTCCGGAGCACCGGGGAGCTGTTTTTT. Protein: CASSLGLVRSTGELFF.

The sample holds a few counts of this clonotype. The chain links TRBV7-2 to TRBJ2-5, with D possibly matching TRBD2 (5 bases). The germline V and J ends were trimmed by 2 bases and 5 bases, with 18 bases remaining between them. The CDR3 loop spans 16 amino acids. Germline CDR1 reads SGHTA; CDR2 reads FQGNSA. The chain's CDR3 is CASSLSPYGVQETQYF. The CDR3 DNA sequence: TGTGCCAGCAGCTTAAGTCCTTACGGGGTCCAGGAGACCCAGTACTTC.

This clonotype was detected only a few times. The J gene is TRBJ2-7, the V gene TRBV9; unclear D gene. The CDR3 sequence is 13 residues long. Germline values: CDR1 SGDLS, CDR2 YYNGEE. V was clipped by 0 bases and J by 0 bases, with 4 bases between them. The CDR3 spells CASSVAASYEQYF. The CDR3 DNA reads TGTGCCAGCAGCGTAGCGGCCTCCTACGAGCAGTACTTC. Based on the CDR3 plus reference TRBV9 and TRBJ2-7, the full variable domain is DSGVTQTPKHLITATGQRVTLRCSPRSGDLSVYWYQQSLDQGLQFLIQYYNGEERAKGNILERFSAQQFPDLHSELNLSSLELGDSALYFCASSVAASYEQYFGPGTRLTVT.

This clonotype has just a few counts. The chain combines TRBV7-3 with TRBJ2-6; 7 bases are shared with TRBD1. The CDR3 length is 18 residues. CDR1 SGHTA and CDR2 FQGTGA come from the germline V gene. V gave up 3 bases and J gave up 0 bases; unmatched junction bases: 8. The CDR3 DNA reads TGTGCCAGCAGCTTCGGGACAGACCTACGCTCTGGGGCCAACGTCCTGACTTTC. This translates into CASSFGTDLRSGANVLTF.

This clonotype was seen only a few times. The chain has TRBV5-1 and TRBJ1-2, with 8 bases lining up with TRBD1. Looked up from germline, CDR1 is SGHRS and CDR2 is YFSETQ. The CDR3 spans 15 residues. Trimming took 4 bases from V and 2 from J; bases not matched to a gene: 7. The CDR3 protein is CASSLSGGANYGYTF. In DNA, the CDR3 is TGCGCCAGCAGCCTATCAGGGGGCGCAAACTATGGCTACACCTTC. Based on the CDR3 plus reference TRBV5-1 and TRBJ1-2, the full variable domain is KAGVTQTPRYLIKTRGQQVTLSCSPISGHRSVSWYQQTPGQGLQFLFEYFSETQRNKGNFPGRFSGRQFSNSRSEMNVSTLELGDSALYLCASSLSGGANYGYTFGSGTRLTVV.

This clonotype was observed a few times. V gene TRBV11-3 combines with J gene TRBJ2-5; 9 nucleotides line up with TRBD2. CDR1 is SGHNT, CDR2 YENEEA, per germline. The CDR3 runs to 15 residues. V shed 6 bases, J shed 5 bases, and the junction held 10 bases outside the gene matches. The DNA of the CDR3 is TGTGCCAGCAGTTCCGCGTTAGCGGGAGTCGAGACCCAGTACTTC. Amino acids: CASSSALAGVETQYF.